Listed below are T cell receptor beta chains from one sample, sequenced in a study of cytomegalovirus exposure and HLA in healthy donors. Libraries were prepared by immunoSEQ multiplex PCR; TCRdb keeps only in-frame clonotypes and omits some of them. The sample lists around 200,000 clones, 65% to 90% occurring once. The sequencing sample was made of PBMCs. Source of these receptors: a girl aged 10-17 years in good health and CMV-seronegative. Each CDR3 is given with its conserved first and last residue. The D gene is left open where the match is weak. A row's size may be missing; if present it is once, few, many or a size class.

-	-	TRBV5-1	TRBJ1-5	TGCGCCAGCAGCCCCGCCGGGGTACTCAATCAGCCCCAGCATTTT	CASSPAGVLNQPQHF
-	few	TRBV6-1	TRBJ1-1	TGTGCCAGCACTAAAGCAGATTCCGGGAGGAACACTGAAGCTTTCTTT	CASTKADSGRNTEAFF
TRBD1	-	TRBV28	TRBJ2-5	TGTGCCAGCAGAAACAGGGGAATGGAGACCCAGTACTTC	CASRNRGMETQYF
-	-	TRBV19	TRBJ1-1	TGTGCCAGTAGTATCCTCTGGAGCACTGAAGCTTTCTTT	CASSILWSTEAFF
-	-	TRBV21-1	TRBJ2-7	TGTGCCAGCAGCAAAGTGGGGGGGCCTTACGAGCAGTACTTC	CASSKVGGPYEQYF
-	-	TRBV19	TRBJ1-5	TGTGCCAGTAGTATAGATCTCCGGGGGGATCAGCCCCAGCATTTT	CASSIDLRGDQPQHF
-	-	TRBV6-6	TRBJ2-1	TGTGCCAGCAGTTACTGGACAGGAGGGCTAAATGAGCAGTTCTTC	CASSYWTGGLNEQFF
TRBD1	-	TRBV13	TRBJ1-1	TGTGCCAGCAGCAGATGGGACAGAATCCCTGAAGCTTTCTTT	CASSRWDRIPEAFF
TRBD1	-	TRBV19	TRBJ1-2	TGTGCCAGTAGTATACCGGGACAGCTAGTCTATGGCTACACCTTC	CASSIPGQLVYGYTF
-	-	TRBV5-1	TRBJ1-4	TGCGCCAGCAGCTTGAATCCACAGGGTTCTAATGAAAAACTGTTTTTT	CASSLNPQGSNEKLFF
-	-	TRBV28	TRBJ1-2	TGTGCCAGCAATTACAGGGAGGGCTACACCTTC	CASNYREGYTF
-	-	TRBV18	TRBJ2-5	TGTGCCAGCTCACCAAAAGAGATGGAGACCCAGTACTTC	CASSPKEMETQYF
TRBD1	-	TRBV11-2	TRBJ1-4	TGTGCCAGCAGCCACGGAGGCTCGGGACAGGGGCTTGAAAAACTGTTTTTT	CASSHGGSGQGLEKLFF